A single sample is the source of the 5 T cell receptor beta chains below, sequenced in a study of blood T cell repertoires in COVID-19. Clones were read by immunoSEQ multiplex PCR, and TCRdb kept only the in-frame ones, dropping some. The sample lists about 270,000 clones; approximately 83% were seen once. Material: peripheral blood. All receptors come from a woman aged 70-85 years with acute or convalescent COVID-19.

The chain combines TRBV7-9 with TRBJ1-3; TRBD1 might be the D (5 bases). The V end was cut by 5 bases, the J end by 4 bases, with 9 bases between. Germline CDR1 is SEHNR and CDR2 is FQNEAQ (reference sequence). There are 13 residues in the CDR3. In DNA, the CDR3 is TGTGCCAGCAGCCCGGGGGGAGGAAACACCATATATTTT. It is translated as CASSPGGGNTIYF. The full variable domain, in which reference TRBV7-9 and TRBJ1-3 provide the parts outside the CDR3, is DTGVSQNPRHKITKRGQNVTFRCDPISEHNRLYWYRQTLGQGPEFLTYFQNEAQLEKSRLLSDRFSAERPKGSFSTLEIQRTEQGDSAMYLCASSPGGGNTIYFGEGSWLTVV.

This clone was counted a few times. The J gene is TRBJ2-7, the V gene TRBV11-1; 8 nucleotides match TRBD1. The CDR3 contains 16 residues. Germline lookup yields CDR1 SGHAT and CDR2 FQDESV (reference sequence). J was trimmed by 6 bases and V by 4 bases; bases with no gene match: 14. CDR3 sequence: CASSYQGGTGLGEQYF. CDR3 bases: TGTGCCAGCAGCTACCAAGGGGGGACAGGCCTTGGCGAGCAGTACTTC. Supplemented by reference TRBV11-1 and TRBJ2-7, the full variable domain reads EAEVAQSPRYKITEKSQAVAFWCDPISGHATLYWYRQILGQGPELLVQFQDESVVDDSQLPKDRFSAERLKGVDSTLKIQPAELGDSAMYLCASSYQGGTGLGEQYFGPGTRLTVT.

CDR3 amino acids: CASRPGQIATEAFF. DNA of the CDR3: TGTGCCAGCAGGCCCGGACAGATCGCCACTGAAGCTTTCTTT. The chain uses TRBV2 and TRBJ1-1; D perhaps matches TRBD1 (6 bases). Germline V gene data show CDR1 as SNHLY and CDR2 as FYNNEI. The CDR3 spans 14 residues. V shed 6 bases and J shed 4 bases, with 15 bases lying between them.

In DNA form, the CDR3 reads TGTGCCACCAGCAGAGGGTCAGGAGGGACAGCCATTTACGAGCAGTACTTC. Its translation: CATSRGSGGTAIYEQYF. The J gene is TRBJ2-7, the V gene TRBV15, with D possibly TRBD1 on 7 matching bases. CDR3 length: 17 amino acids. V lost 1 base and J 4 bases, leaving 20 bases between the germline ends. Germline loops: CDR1 LNHNV, CDR2 YYDKDF (reference sequence).

The V call is TRBV4-2, the J call TRBJ1-1; 9 nucleotides agree with TRBD1. Germline-derived CDR1 and CDR2 are LGHNA and YNFKEQ. J was trimmed by 8 bases and V by 1 base; bases with no gene match: 8. The CDR3 loop spans 15 amino acids. CDR3 DNA: TGTGCCAGCAGCCAAGGGGACAGGGAAAATCGGGAAGCTTTCTTT. Protein: CASSQGDRENREAFF.